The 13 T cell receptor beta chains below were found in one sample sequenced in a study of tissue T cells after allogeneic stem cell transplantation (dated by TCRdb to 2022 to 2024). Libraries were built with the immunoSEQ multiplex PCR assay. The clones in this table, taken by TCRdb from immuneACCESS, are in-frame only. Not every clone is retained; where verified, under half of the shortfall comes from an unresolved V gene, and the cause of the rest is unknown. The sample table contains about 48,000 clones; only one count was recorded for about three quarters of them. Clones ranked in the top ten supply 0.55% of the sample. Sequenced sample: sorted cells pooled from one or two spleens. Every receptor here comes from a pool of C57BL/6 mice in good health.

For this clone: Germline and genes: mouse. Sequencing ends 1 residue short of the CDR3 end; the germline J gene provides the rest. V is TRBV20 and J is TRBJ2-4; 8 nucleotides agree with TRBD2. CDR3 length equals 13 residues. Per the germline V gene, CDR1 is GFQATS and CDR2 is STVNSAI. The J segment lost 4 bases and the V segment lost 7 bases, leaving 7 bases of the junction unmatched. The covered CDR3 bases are TGTGGTGGTCGGGGGGGCGCGGAAAACACCTTGTAC. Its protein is CGGRGGAENTLY. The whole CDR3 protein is CGGRGGAENTLYF.

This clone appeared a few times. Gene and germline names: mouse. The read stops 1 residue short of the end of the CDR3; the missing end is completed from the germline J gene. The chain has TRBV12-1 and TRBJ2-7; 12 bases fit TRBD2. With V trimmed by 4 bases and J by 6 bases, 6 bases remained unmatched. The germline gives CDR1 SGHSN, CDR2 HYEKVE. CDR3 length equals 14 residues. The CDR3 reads CASSQTGGASEQYF. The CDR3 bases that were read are TGTGCCAGCTCACAGACTGGGGGGGCGTCTGAACAGTAC.

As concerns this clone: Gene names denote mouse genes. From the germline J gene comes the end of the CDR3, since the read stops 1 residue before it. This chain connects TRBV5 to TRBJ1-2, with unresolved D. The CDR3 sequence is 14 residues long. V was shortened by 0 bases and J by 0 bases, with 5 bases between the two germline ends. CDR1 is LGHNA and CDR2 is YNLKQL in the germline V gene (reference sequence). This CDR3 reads CASSQDTANSDYTF. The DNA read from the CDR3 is TGTGCCAGCAGCCAAGATACGGCAAACTCCGACTACACC.

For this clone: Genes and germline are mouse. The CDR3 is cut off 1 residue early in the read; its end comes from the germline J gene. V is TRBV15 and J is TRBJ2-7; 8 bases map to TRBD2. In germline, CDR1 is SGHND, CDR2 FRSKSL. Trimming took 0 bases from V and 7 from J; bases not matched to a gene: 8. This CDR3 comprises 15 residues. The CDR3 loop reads CASSLALYWGWEQYF. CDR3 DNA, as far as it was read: TGTGCCAGCAGTTTAGCGCTATACTGGGGGTGGGAACAGTAC.

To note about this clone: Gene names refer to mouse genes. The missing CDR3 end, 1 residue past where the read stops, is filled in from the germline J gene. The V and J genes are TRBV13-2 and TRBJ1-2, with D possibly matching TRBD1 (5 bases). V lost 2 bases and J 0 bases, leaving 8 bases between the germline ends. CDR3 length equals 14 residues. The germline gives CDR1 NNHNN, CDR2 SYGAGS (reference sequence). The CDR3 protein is CASGEGRSNSDYTF. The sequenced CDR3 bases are TGTGCCAGCGGTGAGGGACGGTCAAACTCCGACTACACC.

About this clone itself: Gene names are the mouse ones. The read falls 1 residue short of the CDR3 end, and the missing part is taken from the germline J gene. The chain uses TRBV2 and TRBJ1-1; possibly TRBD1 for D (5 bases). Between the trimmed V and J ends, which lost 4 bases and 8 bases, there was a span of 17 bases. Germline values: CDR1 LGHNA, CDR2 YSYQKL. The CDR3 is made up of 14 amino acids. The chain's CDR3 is CASSPGWGGREVFF. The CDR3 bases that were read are TGTGCCAGCAGCCCCGGATGGGGGGGGAGGGAAGTCTTC.

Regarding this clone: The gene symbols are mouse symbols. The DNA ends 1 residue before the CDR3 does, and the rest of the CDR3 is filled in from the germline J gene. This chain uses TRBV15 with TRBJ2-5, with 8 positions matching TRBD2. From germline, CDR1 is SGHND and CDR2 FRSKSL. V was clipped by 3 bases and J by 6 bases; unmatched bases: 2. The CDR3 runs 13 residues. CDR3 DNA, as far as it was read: TGTGCCAGCAGTTTGGGGGACTGGGACACCCAGTAC. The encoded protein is CASSLGDWDTQY. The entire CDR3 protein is CASSLGDWDTQYF.

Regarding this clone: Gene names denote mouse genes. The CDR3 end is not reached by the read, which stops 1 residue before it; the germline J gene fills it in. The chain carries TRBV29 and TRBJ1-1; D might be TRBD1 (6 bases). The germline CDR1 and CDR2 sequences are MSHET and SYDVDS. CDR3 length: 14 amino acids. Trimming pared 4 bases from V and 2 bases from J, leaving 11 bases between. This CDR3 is CASSSPGHNTEVFF. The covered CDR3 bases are TGTGCTAGCAGTTCTCCGGGACACAACACAGAAGTCTTC.

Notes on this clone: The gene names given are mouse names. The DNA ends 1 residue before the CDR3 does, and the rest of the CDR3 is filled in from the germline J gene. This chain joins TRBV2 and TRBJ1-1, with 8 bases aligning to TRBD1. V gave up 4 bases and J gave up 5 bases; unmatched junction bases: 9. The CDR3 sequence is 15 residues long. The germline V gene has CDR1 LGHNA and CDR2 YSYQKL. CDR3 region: CASSPSWQGATEVFF. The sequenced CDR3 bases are TGTGCCAGCAGCCCCTCCTGGCAGGGGGCGACAGAAGTCTTC.

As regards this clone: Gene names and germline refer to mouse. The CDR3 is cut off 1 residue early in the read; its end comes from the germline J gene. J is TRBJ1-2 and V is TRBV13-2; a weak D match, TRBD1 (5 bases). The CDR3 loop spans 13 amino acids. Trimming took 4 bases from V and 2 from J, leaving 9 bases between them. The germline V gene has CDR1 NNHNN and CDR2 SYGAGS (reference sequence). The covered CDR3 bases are TGTGCCAGCGGTCCCCGGGACAACTCCGACTACACC. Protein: CASGPRDNSDYT. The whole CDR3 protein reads CASGPRDNSDYTF.

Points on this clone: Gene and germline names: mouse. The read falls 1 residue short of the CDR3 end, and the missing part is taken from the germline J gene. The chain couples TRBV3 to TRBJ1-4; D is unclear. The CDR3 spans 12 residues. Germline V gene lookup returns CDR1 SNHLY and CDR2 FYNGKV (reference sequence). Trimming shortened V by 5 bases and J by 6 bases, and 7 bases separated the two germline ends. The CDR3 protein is CASSPQDERLFF. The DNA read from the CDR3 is TGTGCCAGCAGCCCTCAGGACGAAAGATTATTT. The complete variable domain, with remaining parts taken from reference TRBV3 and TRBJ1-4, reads GPKVLQIPSHQIIDMGQMVTLNCDPVSNHLYFYWYKQILGQQMEFLVNFYNGKVMEKSKLFKDQFSVERPDGSYFTLKIQPTALEDSAVYFCASSPQDERLFFGHGTKLSVL.

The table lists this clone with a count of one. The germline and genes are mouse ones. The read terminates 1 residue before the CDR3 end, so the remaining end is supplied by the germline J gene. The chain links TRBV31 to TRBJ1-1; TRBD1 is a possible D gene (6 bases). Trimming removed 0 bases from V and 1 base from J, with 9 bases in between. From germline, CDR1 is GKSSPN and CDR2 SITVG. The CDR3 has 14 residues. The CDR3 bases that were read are TGTGCCTGGAGTCTACAGGGAGGGAACACAGAAGTCTTC. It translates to CAWSLQGGNTEVF. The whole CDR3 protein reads CAWSLQGGNTEVFF. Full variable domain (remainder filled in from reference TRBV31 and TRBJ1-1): AQTIHQWPVAEIKAVGSPLSLGCTIKGKSSPNLYWYWQATGGTLQQLFYSITVGQVESVVQLNLSASRPKDDQFILSTEKLLLSHSGFYLCAWSLQGGNTEVFFGKGTRLTVV.

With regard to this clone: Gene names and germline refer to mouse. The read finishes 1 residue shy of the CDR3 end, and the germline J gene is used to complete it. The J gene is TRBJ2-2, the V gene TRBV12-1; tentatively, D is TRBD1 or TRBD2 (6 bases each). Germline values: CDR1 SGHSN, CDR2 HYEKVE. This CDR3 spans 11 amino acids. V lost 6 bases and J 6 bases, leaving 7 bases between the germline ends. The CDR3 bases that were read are TGTGCCAGCGGGGGCGCCGGGCAGCTCTAC. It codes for CASGGAGQLY. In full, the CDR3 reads CASGGAGQLYF.